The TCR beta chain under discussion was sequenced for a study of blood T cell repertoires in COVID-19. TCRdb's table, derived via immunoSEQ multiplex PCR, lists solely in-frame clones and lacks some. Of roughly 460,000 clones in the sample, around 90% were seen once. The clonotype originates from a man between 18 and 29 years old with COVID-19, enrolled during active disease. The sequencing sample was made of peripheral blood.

The CDR3 DNA follows: TGTGCCATAGCTCCGCGGGAGCATAACAATGAGCAGTTCTTC. This codes for CAIAPREHNNEQFF. The rearrangement links TRBV10-3 to TRBJ2-1; 7 nucleotides match TRBD2. This CDR3 is 14 amino acids long. Looked up from germline, CDR1 is ENHRY and CDR2 is SYGVKD. V dropped 9 bases and J dropped 5; count of bases not matched to a gene: 10.